The clone carrying this T cell receptor (beta chain) was recorded a few times. The antigen remains unidentified. The immunoSEQ assay was version 4, run in survey mode. Produced via immunoSEQ multiplex PCR; TCRdb's table is partial and in-frame only. The sample shows under 20,000 clones, 65% of them seen only once. The data were taken from a study of persistence of HIV-infected CD4 T cells. The stimulus was an HIV-1 Gag 15-mer peptide pool, about 1 ug/peptide/mL. Sorting of responding CD4+ T cells relied on upregulated CD40 ligand together with CD69. Stimulated PBMCs had first been depleted of CD8+ T cells. General observations from the study: Compared with CD3/CD28-stimulated cells, CMV- and Gag-responding cells showed lower TCRbeta richness.

This TCR was recovered from an adult woman with HIV who was CMV-seropositive. The starting material was CD4+ T cells sorted from PBMCs after roughly 20-hour stimulation, obtained from a patient who received antiretroviral therapy.

The CDR3 DNA reads TGTGCCAGCAGTTTACCCCGGACAGGGGTTCGGAACACTGAAGCTTTCTTT. This codes for CASSLPRTGVRNTEAFF. The V and J genes are TRBV28 and TRBJ1-1; the match to TRBD1 covers 9 bases. Germline-derived CDR1 and CDR2 are MDHEN and SYDVKM. J was trimmed by 1 base and V by 2 bases; bases with no gene match: 8. CDR3 length equals 17 residues.